The present TCR beta chain was sequenced within a study of blood T cell repertoires in COVID-19. On the study more broadly: The study drew acute and convalescent COVID-19 samples from the United States, Italy and Spain. In each case, the material was cDNA or gDNA derived from T cells, B-cell-depleted T cells, or PBMCs.

Original data processing: Estimated nucleated cell counts came from reference gene primer amplification. Profiling relied on immunoSEQ multiplex PCR, and the TCRdb table lists in-frame clones only, not all of them. For V, J and clone size, that table is used; D and trimming come from the DNA. The sample records about 130,000 clones, 80% to 90% being singletons. All recovered Cohort 3 donors got two negative PCRs, got clearance, or saw symptom resolution. This clone was counted between two and nine times. Trimming took 5 bases from V and 10 from J, leaving 12 bases between them. Looked up from germline, CDR1 is SGHTA and CDR2 is FQGNSA. The CDR3 loop spans 12 amino acids.

This clonotype was obtained from a woman between 45 and 60 years old who had recovered from COVID-19. Sequenced sample: PBMCs or T cells enriched from blood (not recorded which). The chain has TRBV7-2 and TRBJ2-1, with D maybe TRBD2 (6 bases). This CDR3 reads CASSTSSVEQFF. The CDR3 nucleotides read TGTGCCAGCAGCACTTCTAGCGTGGAGCAGTTCTTC.